Sequencing of this TCR beta chain was carried out in a study of shared clonotypes between healthy human individuals. For the study at large: Those who served as donors were two women and three men between the ages of 18 and 49. Study-level results: Collection of samples was limited to blood; tissue repertoires likely differ. When naive CD4 clonotypes were compared across several donors, around 5% were shared.

For every subset, genomic DNA was evenly distributed across several immunoSEQ plates. Some clones are missing from TCRdb's copy, which holds only in-frame ones; the method was immunoSEQ multiplex PCR. This sample has hundreds of thousands of clones; about 91% occur once, and the top ten carry about 24%. CD8 cells regarded as naive lacked CD45RO, were positively chosen for CCR7, and omitted terminally differentiated effector memory CD45RA+ cells. With V trimmed by 6 bases and J by 8 bases, 9 bases remained unmatched. Germline V gives CDR1 MNHNS, CDR2 SASEGT. This CDR3 spans 14 amino acids. Concerning this clone: What it binds is unknown.

The source material was naive CD8+ T cells sorted from blood. This chain connects TRBV6-1 to TRBJ2-1; 8 positions agree with TRBD2. The sequence was collected from a man aged 25-40 years in good health. The CDR3 reads CASSPGRGWYEQFF. The CDR3 DNA sequence: TGTGCCAGCAGCCCCGGGAGGGGTTGGTATGAGCAGTTCTTC.